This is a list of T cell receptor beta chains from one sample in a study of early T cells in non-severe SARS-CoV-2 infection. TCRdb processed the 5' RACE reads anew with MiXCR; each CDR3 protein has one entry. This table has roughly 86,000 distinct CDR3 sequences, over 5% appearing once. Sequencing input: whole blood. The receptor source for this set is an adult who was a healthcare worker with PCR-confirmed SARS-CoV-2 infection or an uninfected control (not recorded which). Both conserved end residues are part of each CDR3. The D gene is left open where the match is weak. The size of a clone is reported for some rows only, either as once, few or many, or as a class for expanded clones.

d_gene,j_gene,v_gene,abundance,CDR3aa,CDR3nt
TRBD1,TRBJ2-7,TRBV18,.,CASSPLTGDSYEQYF,TGTGCCAGCTCACCACTAACAGGGGACTCCTACGAGCAGTACTTC
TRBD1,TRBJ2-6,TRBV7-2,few,CASSRRQGAYGANVLTF,TGTGCCAGCAGCCGCCGACAGGGGGCGTATGGGGCCAACGTCCTGACTTTC
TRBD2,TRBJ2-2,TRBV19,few,CASETSGNTGELFF,TGTGCCAGCGAGACTAGCGGGAACACCGGGGAGCTGTTTTTT
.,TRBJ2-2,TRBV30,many,CAWSVFSHGELFF,TGTGCCTGGAGTGTTTTCTCTCACGGGGAGCTGTTTTTT
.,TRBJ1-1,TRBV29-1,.,CSVDAGANTEAFF,TGCAGCGTTGATGCGGGCGCGAACACTGAAGCTTTCTTT
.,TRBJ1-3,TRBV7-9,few,CASSLWRDSGNTIYF,TGTGCCAGCAGCTTGTGGCGAGACTCTGGAAACACCATATATTTT
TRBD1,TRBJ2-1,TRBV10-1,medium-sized,CASSPGGPYNEQFF,TGCGCCAGCAGCCCAGGGGGCCCCTACAATGAGCAGTTCTTC
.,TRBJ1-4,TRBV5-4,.,CASSLDPRNEKLFF,TGTGCCAGCAGCTTGGATCCCAGAAATGAAAAACTGTTTTTT
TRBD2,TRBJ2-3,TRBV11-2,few,CASSLSGGASDTQYF,TGTGCCAGCAGCTTAAGCGGGGGGGCCTCAGATACGCAGTATTTT
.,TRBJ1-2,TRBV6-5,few,CASSYSSTVYGYTF,TGTGCCAGCAGTTACTCGTCTACGGTCTATGGCTACACCTTC
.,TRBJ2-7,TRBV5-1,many,CASSLGGRTAYEQYF,TGCGCCAGCAGCTTGGGGGGCCGGACAGCCTACGAGCAGTACTTC
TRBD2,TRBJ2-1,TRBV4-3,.,CASSLMAGGWVGLGDNEQFF,TGCGCCAGCAGCTTAATGGCGGGAGGTTGGGTTGGCCTGGGTGACAATGAGCAGTTCTTC
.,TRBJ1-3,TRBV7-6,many,CASSFSERNTIYF,TGTGCCAGCAGCTTCAGTGAACGAAACACCATATATTTT
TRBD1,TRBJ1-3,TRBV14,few,CASSHGQGGNTIYF,TGTGCCAGCAGCCACGGACAGGGCGGAAACACCATATATTTT
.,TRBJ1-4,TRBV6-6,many,CASRNGGARATNEKLFF,TGTGCCAGCAGAAACGGGGGGGCGCGGGCCACTAATGAAAAACTGTTTTTT
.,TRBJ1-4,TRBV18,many,CASSPGHPNEKLFF,TGTGCCAGCTCGCCGGGACATCCCAATGAAAAACTGTTTTTT
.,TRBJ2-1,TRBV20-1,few,CSARDRRIYNEQFF,TGCAGTGCTAGAGACAGGCGAATTTACAATGAGCAGTTCTTC
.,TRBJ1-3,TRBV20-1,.,CSAPGRGGPGNTIYF,TGCAGTGCTCCCGGGAGGGGGGGGCCCGGAAACACTATATATTTT
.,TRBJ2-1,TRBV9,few,CASSVGQAEQFF,TGTGCCAGCAGCGTAGGGCAGGCGGAGCAGTTCTTC
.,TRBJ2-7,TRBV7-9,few,CASSLSGSRDEQYF,TGTGCCAGCAGCTTATCCGGTTCCAGGGACGAGCAGTACTTC